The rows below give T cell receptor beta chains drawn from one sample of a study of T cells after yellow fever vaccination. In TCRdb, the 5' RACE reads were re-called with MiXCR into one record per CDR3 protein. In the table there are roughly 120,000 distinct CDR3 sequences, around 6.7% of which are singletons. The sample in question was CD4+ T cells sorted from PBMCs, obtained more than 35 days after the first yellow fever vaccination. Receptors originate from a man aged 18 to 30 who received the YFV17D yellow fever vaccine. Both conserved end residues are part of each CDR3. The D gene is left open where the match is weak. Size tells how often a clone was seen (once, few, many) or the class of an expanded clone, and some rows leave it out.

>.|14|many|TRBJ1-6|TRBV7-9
TGTGCCAGCAGCTTAGCGATCGGTGGTTCACCCCTCCACTTT
CASSLAIGGSPLHF
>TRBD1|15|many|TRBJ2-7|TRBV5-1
TGCGCCAGCAGCTTACCGGAGACAGGGTCGTGGGAGCAGTACTTC
CASSLPETGSWEQYF
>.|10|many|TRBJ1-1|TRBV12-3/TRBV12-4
TGTGCCAGCAGTTTAGATGGAGCTTTCTTT
CASSLDGAFF
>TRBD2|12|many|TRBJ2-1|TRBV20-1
TGCAGTGCCCAGCGGGAATACAATGAGCAGTTCTTC
CSAQREYNEQFF
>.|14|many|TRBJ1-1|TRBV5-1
TGCGCCAGCAGCTTGGCTGCCCTGGACACTGAAGCTTTCTTT
CASSLAALDTEAFF
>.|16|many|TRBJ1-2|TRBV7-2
TGTGCCAGCAGCTTAGAGTATCGGCGCGGCCGAGAGGGCTACACCTTC
CASSLEYRRGREGYTF
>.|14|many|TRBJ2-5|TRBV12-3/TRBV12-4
TGTGCCAGCAGTTTTTCCGCATCAGGGGAGACCCAGTACTTC
CASSFSASGETQYF
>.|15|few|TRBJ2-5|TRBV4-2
TGTGCCAGCAGCCAAGCCCAGGGGTTCCAAGAGACCCAGTACTTC
CASSQAQGFQETQYF
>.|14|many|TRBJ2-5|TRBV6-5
TGTGCCAGCAGTTACGAAAGACAGACCCCGTTCCAGTACTTC
CASSYERQTPFQYF
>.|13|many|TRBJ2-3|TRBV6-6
TGTGCCAGCACCGGACACCTCACAGATACGCAGTATTTT
CASTGHLTDTQYF
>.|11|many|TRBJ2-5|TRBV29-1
TGCAGCGTTGGGGTCACGGAGACCCAGTACTTC
CSVGVTETQYF
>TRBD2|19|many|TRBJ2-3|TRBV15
TGTGCCACCAGCAGAGATCAGGAGCGGGGGGGCCGGAGCACAGATACGCAGTATTTT
CATSRDQERGGRSTDTQYF
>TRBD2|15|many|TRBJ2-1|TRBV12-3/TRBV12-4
TGTGCCAGCATAACTAGCGGGGGGTTCTACAATGAGCAGTTCTTC
CASITSGGFYNEQFF
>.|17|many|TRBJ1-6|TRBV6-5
TGTGCCAGCAGTTCACTATGGACAGCCTCTCGGGATTCACCCCTCCACTTT
CASSSLWTASRDSPLHF
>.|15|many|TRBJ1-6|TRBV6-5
TGTGCCAGCAGTTACCTGCGGGACCTCAATTCACCCCTCCACTTT
CASSYLRDLNSPLHF
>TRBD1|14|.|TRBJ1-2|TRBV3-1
TGTGCCAGCAGGCGAGGGACGACAGGGACCCTTGGAGTCTTC
CASRRGTTGTLGVF
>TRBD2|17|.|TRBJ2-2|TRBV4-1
TGCGCCAGCAGCCAAGGACGGCGGGGGGGCCGCGGCGGGGAGCTGTTTTTT
CASSQGRRGGRGGELFF
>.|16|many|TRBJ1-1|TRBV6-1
TGTGCCAGCAGTGAATATTCCGCGCCGGTGGACACTGAAGCTTTCTTT
CASSEYSAPVDTEAFF
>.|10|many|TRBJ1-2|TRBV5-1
TGCGCCAGCAGCGAGGAGCTCCTTAGCTTC
CASSEELLSF
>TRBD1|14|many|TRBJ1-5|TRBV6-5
TGTGCCAGCGGAGGGACAGGGGACCATCAGCCCCAGCATTTT
CASGGTGDHQPQHF
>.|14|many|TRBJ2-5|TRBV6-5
TGTGCCAGCAGTTCCCGGACTGCCCAAGAGACCCAGTACTTC
CASSSRTAQETQYF
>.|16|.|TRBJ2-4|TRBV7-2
TGTGCCAGCAGCTTAGACCACACTATAGCCAAAAACATTCAGTACTTC
CASSLDHTIAKNIQYF
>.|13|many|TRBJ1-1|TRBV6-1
TGTGCCAGCAGTGAACAACACTACACTGAAGCTTTCTTT
CASSEQHYTEAFF
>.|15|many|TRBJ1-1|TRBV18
TGTGCCAGCTCACTGGGGCAGATCGCGAACACTGAAGCTTTCTTT
CASSLGQIANTEAFF
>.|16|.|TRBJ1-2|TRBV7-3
TGTGCCAGCAGCCCCGATATTGGGGGCTCTTGGGATGGCTACACCTTC
CASSPDIGGSWDGYTF
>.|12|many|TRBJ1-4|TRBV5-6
TGTGCCAGCAGCTTGGGGCATGAAAAACTGTTTTTT
CASSLGHEKLFF
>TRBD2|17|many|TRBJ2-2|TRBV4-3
TGCGCCAGCAGCCAAGCTCCGGGCGGGGGGGCCGACTGGGAGCTGTTTTTT
CASSQAPGGGADWELFF
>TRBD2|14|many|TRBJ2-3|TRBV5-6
TGTGCCAGCAGCTTGCGGGGGGTTGGGGATACGCAGTATTTT
CASSLRGVGDTQYF
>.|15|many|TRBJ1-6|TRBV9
TGTGCCAGCAGCGTAGTTGGGGCCGTGGATTCACCCCTCCACTTT
CASSVVGAVDSPLHF
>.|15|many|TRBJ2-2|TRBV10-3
TGTGCCATCCGGACCGGGACTGATAACACCGGGGAGCTGTTTTTT
CAIRTGTDNTGELFF
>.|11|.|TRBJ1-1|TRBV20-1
TGCAGTGGAGCGGGGAACACTGAAGCTTTCTTT
CSGAGNTEAFF
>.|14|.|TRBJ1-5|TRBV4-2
TGTGCCAGCAGCCCGGGACGAAGCAATCAGCCCCAGCATTTT
CASSPGRSNQPQHF
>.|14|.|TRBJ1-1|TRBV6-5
TGTGCCAGCAGTTCTTTGGGACCGGGCACTGAAGCTTTCTTT
CASSSLGPGTEAFF
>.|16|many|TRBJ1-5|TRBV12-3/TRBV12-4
TGTGCCAGCAGTCAGGGTCCGGTAGGCAGCAATCAGCCCCAGCATTTT
CASSQGPVGSNQPQHF
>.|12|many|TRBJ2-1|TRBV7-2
TGTGCCAGCAGCTTCCCTTCGGGCGAGCAGTTCTTC
CASSFPSGEQFF
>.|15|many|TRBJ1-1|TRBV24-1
TGTGCCACCAGTGATTCCGGGACGGGTAACACTGAAGCTTTCTTT
CATSDSGTGNTEAFF